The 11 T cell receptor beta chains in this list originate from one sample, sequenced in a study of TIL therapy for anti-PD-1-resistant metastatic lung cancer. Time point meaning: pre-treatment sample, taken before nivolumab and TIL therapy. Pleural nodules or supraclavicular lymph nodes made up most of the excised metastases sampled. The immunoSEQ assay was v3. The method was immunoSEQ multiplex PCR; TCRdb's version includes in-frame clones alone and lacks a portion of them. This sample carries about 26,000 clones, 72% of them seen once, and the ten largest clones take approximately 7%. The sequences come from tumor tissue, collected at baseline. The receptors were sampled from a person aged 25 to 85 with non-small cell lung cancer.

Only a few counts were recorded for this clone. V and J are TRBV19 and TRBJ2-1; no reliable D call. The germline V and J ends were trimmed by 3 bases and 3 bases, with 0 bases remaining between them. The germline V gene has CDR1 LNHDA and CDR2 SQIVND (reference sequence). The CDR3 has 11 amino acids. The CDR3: CASSIYNEQFF. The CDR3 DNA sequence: TGTGCCAGTAGTATCTACAATGAGCAGTTCTTC.

Here the CDR3 reads CASSRGGFYEQYF. The CDR3 nucleotides read TGTGCCAGCAGCAGAGGTGGGTTCTACGAGCAGTACTTC. The gene calls are TRBV7-2 and TRBJ2-7; D call uncertain. The CDR3 sequence is 13 residues long. Trimming shortened V by 5 bases and J by 3 bases, and 11 bases separated the two germline ends. From germline, CDR1 is SGHTA and CDR2 FQGNSA.

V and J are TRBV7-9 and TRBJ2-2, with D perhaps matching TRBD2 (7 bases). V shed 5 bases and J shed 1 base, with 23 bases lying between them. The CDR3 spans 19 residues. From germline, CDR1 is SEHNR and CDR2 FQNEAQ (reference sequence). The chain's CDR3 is CASSPPRRGGAKNTGELFF. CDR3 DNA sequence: TGTGCCAGCAGCCCCCCAAGGCGAGGGGGGGCGAAGAACACCGGGGAGCTGTTTTTT. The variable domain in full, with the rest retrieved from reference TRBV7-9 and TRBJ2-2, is DTGVSQNPRHKITKRGQNVTFRCDPISEHNRLYWYRQTLGQGPEFLTYFQNEAQLEKSRLLSDRFSAERPKGSFSTLEIQRTEQGDSAMYLCASSPPRRGGAKNTGELFFGEGSRLTVL.

CDR3 nucleotide sequence: TGTGCCAGCAGGGTCGGGCTCTCTGGAAACACCATATATTTT. It translates to CASRVGLSGNTIYF. V gene TRBV6-1 combines with J gene TRBJ1-3; D is unresolved. V lost 6 bases and J lost 0, with 9 bases in between. There are 14 residues in the CDR3. The germline CDR1 and CDR2 sequences are MNHNS and SASEGT.

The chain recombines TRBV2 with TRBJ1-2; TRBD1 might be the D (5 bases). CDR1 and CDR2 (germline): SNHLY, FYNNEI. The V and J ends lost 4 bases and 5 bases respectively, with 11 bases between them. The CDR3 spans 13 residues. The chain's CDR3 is CASSVGEGYGYTF. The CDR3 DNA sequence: TGTGCCAGCAGTGTGGGGGAGGGTTATGGCTACACCTTC.

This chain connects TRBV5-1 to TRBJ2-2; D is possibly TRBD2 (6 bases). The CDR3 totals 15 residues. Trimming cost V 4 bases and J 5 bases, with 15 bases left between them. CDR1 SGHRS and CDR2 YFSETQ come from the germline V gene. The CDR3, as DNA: TGCGCCAGCAGCCCCCAGGCGGCGGGGACCGGGGAGCTGTTTTTT. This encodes CASSPQAAGTGELFF.

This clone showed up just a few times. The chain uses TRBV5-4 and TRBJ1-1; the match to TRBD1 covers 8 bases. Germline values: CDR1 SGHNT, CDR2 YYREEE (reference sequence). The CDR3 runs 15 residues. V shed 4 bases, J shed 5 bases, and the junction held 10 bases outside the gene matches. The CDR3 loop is CASSVHTGGGTEAFF. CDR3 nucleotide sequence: TGTGCCAGCAGCGTGCATACAGGGGGGGGAACTGAAGCTTTCTTT. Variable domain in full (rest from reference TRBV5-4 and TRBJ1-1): ETGVTQSPTHLIKTRGQQVTLRCSSQSGHNTVSWYQQALGQGPQFIFQYYREEENGRGNFPPRFSGLQFPNYSSELNVNALELDDSALYLCASSVHTGGGTEAFFGQGTRLTVV.

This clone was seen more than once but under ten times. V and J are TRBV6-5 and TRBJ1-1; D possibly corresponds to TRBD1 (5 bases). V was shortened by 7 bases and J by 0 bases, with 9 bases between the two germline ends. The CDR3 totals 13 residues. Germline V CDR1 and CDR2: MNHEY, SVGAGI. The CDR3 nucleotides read TGTGCCAGCATCACAGGAGTGAACACTGAAGCTTTCTTT. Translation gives CASITGVNTEAFF.

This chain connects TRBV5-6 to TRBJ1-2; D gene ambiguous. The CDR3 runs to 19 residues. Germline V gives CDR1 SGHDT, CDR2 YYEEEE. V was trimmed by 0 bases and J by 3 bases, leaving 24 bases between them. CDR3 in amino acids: CASSLGPPIWPTRDYGYTF. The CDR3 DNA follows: TGTGCCAGCAGCTTGGGCCCGCCGATTTGGCCGACTCGGGACTATGGCTACACCTTC.

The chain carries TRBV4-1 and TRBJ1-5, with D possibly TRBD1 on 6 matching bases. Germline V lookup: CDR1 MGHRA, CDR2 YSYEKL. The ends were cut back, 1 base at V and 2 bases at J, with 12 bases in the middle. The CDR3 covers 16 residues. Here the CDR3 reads CASSQVYREGNQPQHF. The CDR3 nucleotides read TGCGCCAGCAGCCAAGTCTACAGGGAGGGCAATCAGCCCCAGCATTTT.

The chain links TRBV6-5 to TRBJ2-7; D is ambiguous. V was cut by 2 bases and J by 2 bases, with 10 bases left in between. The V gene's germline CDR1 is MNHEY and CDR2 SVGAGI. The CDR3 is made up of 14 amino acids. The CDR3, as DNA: TGTGCCAGCAGTTACAGTGACACAACCTACGAGCAGTACTTC. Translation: CASSYSDTTYEQYF.